Sequencing of this T cell receptor (beta chain) was carried out in a study of blood T cell repertoires in COVID-19. Across the study: Both acute and convalescent COVID-19 samples were obtained from the United States, Italy and Spain.

This clone was seen many times. In the original analysis: Estimated nucleated cell counts came from reference gene primer amplification. Using immunoSEQ multiplex PCR, the repertoire was profiled, and TCRdb retains in-frame clones only, with some absent. The D gene and trimming were derived from the DNA, and the V and J assignments and clone size from that table. The profile shows about 210,000 clones, roughly 78% of them singletons. The CDR3 consists of 13 residues. V trimming: 5 bases; J trimming: 14 bases; junction bases outside the gene matches: 9. Germline values: CDR1 SGHRS, CDR2 YFSETQ. Sequenced sample: peripheral blood. The rearrangement joins TRBV5-1 to TRBJ1-6, with 8 bases aligning to TRBD1. This receptor was identified in a woman aged 35 to 49 with acute or convalescent COVID-19. CDR3 residues: CASRVGGQDTLHF. The CDR3 coding sequence is TGCGCCAGCAGGGTGGGGGGACAGGACACCCTCCACTTT.